This TCR beta chain derives from a study of T cell repertoires in cytomegalovirus infection. Whole-study context: The study used recently identified HLA-C-restricted and well-studied HLA-B-restricted CMV epitopes. Carrying CMV and the relevant HLA type showed in public TCR beta signatures. Study results and limitations: Dominating the ex vivo response were HLA-C-restricted CMV-specific TCR beta clonotypes. Based on cumulative public TCR beta family frequency, carriers of CMV plus the relevant HLA were identified.

With respect to this clonotype: What it binds is not known.

TCRdb re-analysed the reads in MiXCR, keeping a single row per CDR3 protein. The sample lists 160,000 or so distinct CDR3 sequences, roughly 20% occurring once. Trimming shortened V by 3 bases and J by 9 bases, and 13 bases separated the two germline ends. The CDR3 length is 13 residues. The V gene's germline CDR1 is SGDLS and CDR2 YYNGEE. This rearrangement joins TRBV9 to TRBJ2-1; D possibly corresponds to TRBD2 (6 bases). The sequence came from a human donor in good health (CMV status not recorded). Some clones in this sample may be carry-over from other donors' samples. The source was CD8+ T cells from cultured PBMCs, collected from culture after CMV antigen stimulation. The CDR3 DNA sequence: TGTGCCAGCAGCGCCGGGGGATGGGGTGAGCAGTTCTTC. Translated, it gives CASSAGGWGEQFF.